Each of the 26 T cell receptor beta chains below was sequenced from the same sample in a study of PD-L1 blockade in urothelial cancer. TCRdb's copy holds only in-frame clones and misses some; the assay was immunoSEQ multiplex PCR. Here the sample spans just under 40,000 clones, about 89% being singletons. The source material was PBMCs, sampled around atezolizumab (anti-PD-L1) treatment. These receptors were collected from a man aged 55 to 70 with urothelial cancer.

V usage is TRBV4-1 and J usage is TRBJ2-2; possible D gene TRBD2, 7 bases. Trimming removed 4 bases at V and 5 bases at J, with 26 bases between. Germline CDR1 is MGHRA and CDR2 is YSYEKL. CDR3 length: 19 amino acids. In DNA, the CDR3 is TGCGCCAGCAGCCGAATCGGCGGTACGGGGGGCCGGAGGACCGGGGAGCTGTTTTTT. Translation: CASSRIGGTGGRRTGELFF.

V usage is TRBV6-5 and J usage is TRBJ1-2; no clear D gene. The CDR3 has 14 residues. Germline CDR1 and CDR2: MNHEY and SVGAGI. The V and J ends lost 0 bases and 8 bases respectively, with 13 bases between them. The CDR3 loop is CASSYSGGLQGYTF. The CDR3 DNA sequence: TGTGCCAGCAGTTACTCTGGCGGACTTCAGGGCTACACCTTC.

The V and J genes are TRBV4-2 and TRBJ1-3; 7 nucleotides align to TRBD1. Germline-derived CDR1 and CDR2 are LGHNA and YNFKEQ. V was clipped by 8 bases and J by 4 bases; unmatched bases: 20. CDR3 length equals 18 residues. The CDR3: CASGLLTAGGSRGNTIYF. The CDR3, as DNA: TGTGCCAGCGGTTTGCTTACGGCAGGGGGTTCTCGCGGAAACACCATATATTTT.

This clone was detected a few times. DNA of the CDR3: TGTGCCAGCAGCTTGGAACTAGGGGGAGGGAAGCAGTACTTC. It encodes CASSLELGGGKQYF. V is TRBV5-5 and J is TRBJ2-7, with D possibly TRBD2 on 7 matching bases. Per the germline V gene, CDR1 is SGHKS and CDR2 is YYEKEE (reference sequence). CDR3 size: 14 residues. The V end was cut by 0 bases, the J end by 8 bases, with 15 bases between.

This chain connects TRBV19 to TRBJ2-5; 9 bases line up with TRBD1. This CDR3 is 16 amino acids long. The germline V gene has CDR1 LNHDA and CDR2 SQIVND (reference sequence). V lost 9 bases and J lost 2; bases outside the gene matches: 13. The CDR3 loop reads CASSPRGTGSQETQYF. CDR3 nucleotides: TGTGCCAGCAGCCCGCGCGGGACAGGGAGTCAAGAGACCCAGTACTTC. Using reference TRBV19 and TRBJ2-5 for the parts outside the CDR3, the full variable domain is DGGITQSPKYLFRKEGQNVTLSCEQNLNHDAMYWYRQDPGQGLRLIYYSQIVNDFQKGDIAEGYSVSREKKESFPLTVTSAQKNPTAFYLCASSPRGTGSQETQYFGPGTRLLVL.

The rearrangement links TRBV4-2 to TRBJ1-6; 8 bases agree with TRBD1. The CDR3 totals 15 residues. Trimming at V came to 2 bases and at J to 10 bases, leaving 7 bases not matched to a gene. Looked up from germline, CDR1 is LGHNA and CDR2 is YNFKEQ. The CDR3 region has the DNA TGTGCCAGCAGCCAAAAAGGACAGGGTCGATCACCCCTCCACTTT. Translating gives CASSQKGQGRSPLHF.

J is TRBJ2-7 and V is TRBV15, with D possibly TRBD1 on 5 matching bases. V was shortened by 0 bases and J by 7 bases, with 7 bases between the two germline ends. Germline CDR1 reads LNHNV; CDR2 reads YYDKDF (reference sequence). The CDR3 has 12 amino acids. CDR3 DNA: TGTGCCACCAGCAGAGACAGGGTGGAGCAGTACTTC. Translation gives CATSRDRVEQYF.

The chain is built from TRBV7-8 and TRBJ2-7, with D tentatively TRBD1 (6 bases). The germline gives CDR1 SGHVS, CDR2 FQNEAQ. Deletions cut 6 bases from V and 4 bases from J, with 13 bases between. The CDR3 sequence is 13 residues long. This CDR3 reads CASRQGSRYEQYF. The CDR3 DNA follows: TGTGCCAGCAGACAGGGCAGTCGTTACGAGCAGTACTTC.

V is TRBV25-1 and J is TRBJ2-7; 8 nucleotides align to TRBD2. V shed 3 bases, J shed 2 bases, and the junction held 6 bases outside the gene matches. Germline CDR1 reads MGHDK; CDR2 reads SYGVNS. This CDR3 region has 15 residues. As DNA, the CDR3 is TGTGCCAGCAGTGACCGGACTAGCCCAACCTACGAGCAGTACTTC. Its translation is CASSDRTSPTYEQYF.

Concerning this clone itself: One end of the junction fails to match germline, which may point to a read error. The chain uses TRBV7-2 and TRBJ1-1, with 8 bases fitting TRBD1. The CDR3 has 14 residues. Germline V gene lookup returns CDR1 SGHTA and CDR2 FQGNSA. The CDR3, as DNA: TGTGCCACCAGCAACAGGGGGGGGATGACTGAAGCTTTCTTT. This gives the protein CATSNRGGMTEAFF. The entire variable domain, with the rest obtained from reference TRBV7-2 and TRBJ1-1, is as follows: GAGVSQSPSNKVTEKGKDVELRCDPISGHTALYWYRQSLGQGLEFLIYFQGNSAPDKSGLPSDRFSAERTGGSVSTLTIQRTQQEDSAVYLCATSNRGGMTEAFFGQGTRLTVV.

The CDR3 DNA reads as TGTGCCAGCAGCTTGACTAGCGGGGGGCTCCAAGAGACCCAGTACTTC. Amino acids: CASSLTSGGLQETQYF. The V gene is TRBV11-2, the J gene TRBJ2-5, with 13 positions matching TRBD2. Germline assignment: CDR1 SGHAT and CDR2 FQNNGV. V trimming: 3 bases; J trimming: 1 base; junction bases outside the gene matches: 2. CDR3 length: 16 amino acids. The full variable domain, in which reference TRBV11-2 and TRBJ2-5 provide the parts outside the CDR3, is EAGVAQSPRYKIIEKRQSVAFWCNPISGHATLYWYQQILGQGPKLLIQFQNNGVVDDSQLPKDRFSAERLKGVDSTLKIQPAKLEDSAVYLCASSLTSGGLQETQYFGPGTRLLVL.

This rearrangement joins TRBV19 to TRBJ1-2, with a weak D call TRBD1 (6 bases). The CDR3 sequence is 14 residues long. V lost 5 bases to trimming and J lost 8 bases, with 18 bases between them. Germline V CDR1 and CDR2: LNHDA, SQIVND (reference sequence). For the CDR3, the DNA is TGTGCCAGTAGTCAGAAGGGACACCTCAGAGGCTACACCTTC. It translates to CASSQKGHLRGYTF. Drawing the rest from reference TRBV19 and TRBJ1-2, the complete variable domain is DGGITQSPKYLFRKEGQNVTLSCEQNLNHDAMYWYRQDPGQGLRLIYYSQIVNDFQKGDIAEGYSVSREKKESFPLTVTSAQKNPTAFYLCASSQKGHLRGYTFGSGTRLTVV.

CDR3 nucleotide sequence: TGCGCCAGCAGCCAAGAGCTAGCGGGAGGTAACGAGCAGTACTTC. It codes for CASSQELAGGNEQYF. The chain employs TRBV4-1 and TRBJ2-7; 11 bases are shared with TRBD2. With V trimmed by 0 bases and J by 5 bases, 3 bases remained unmatched. The germline CDR1 and CDR2 sequences are MGHRA and YSYEKL. The CDR3 consists of 15 residues.

V gene TRBV2 combines with J gene TRBJ2-7; 9 bases agree with TRBD1. Germline V gene data show CDR1 as SNHLY and CDR2 as FYNNEI. This CDR3 contains 14 residues. Trimming at V came to 1 base and at J to 6 bases, leaving 4 bases not matched to a gene. The DNA of the CDR3 is TGTGCCAGCAGTGAAGGTGGGACAGGGACCGAGCAGTACTTC. Translating it yields CASSEGGTGTEQYF.

The rearrangement uses TRBV28 and TRBJ1-1; possibly TRBD1 for D (6 bases). Trimming took off 10 bases at V and 4 bases at J, with 16 bases between the two ends. Per the germline V gene, CDR1 is MDHEN and CDR2 is SYDVKM. CDR3 length equals 13 residues. CDR3: CATWTRGGTEAFF. CDR3 in DNA: TGTGCCACCTGGACGAGGGGGGGCACTGAAGCTTTCTTT.

The CDR3 sequence: CARSLRTGGRSEKLFF. For the CDR3, the DNA is TGTGCCAGAAGCTTACGAACGGGCGGGCGTAGCGAAAAACTGTTTTTT. This chain connects TRBV7-5 to TRBJ1-4. TRBV7-5 is reported as a pseudogene. The CDR3 runs to 16 residues.

The chain carries TRBV7-2 and TRBJ2-3; 15 bases agree with TRBD2. V trimming: 5 bases; J trimming: 0 bases; junction bases outside the gene matches: 9. The V gene's germline CDR1 is SGHTA and CDR2 FQGNSA. CDR3 length: 19 residues. CDR3 amino acids: CASSVRTSGGVTSTDTQYF. The CDR3 DNA follows: TGTGCCAGCAGCGTCCGGACTAGCGGGGGGGTTACAAGCACAGATACGCAGTATTTT.

V and J are TRBV19 and TRBJ2-1; D might be TRBD2 (5 bases). CDR1 and CDR2 (germline): LNHDA, SQIVND (reference sequence). The CDR3 is 15 amino acids. The V end was cut by 3 bases, the J end by 0 bases, with 9 bases between. CDR3 sequence reads: CASSIQRTSYNEQFF. In DNA, the CDR3 is TGTGCCAGTAGTATCCAGCGGACCTCCTACAATGAGCAGTTCTTC. Complete variable domain (other parts from reference TRBV19 and TRBJ2-1): DGGITQSPKYLFRKEGQNVTLSCEQNLNHDAMYWYRQDPGQGLRLIYYSQIVNDFQKGDIAEGYSVSREKKESFPLTVTSAQKNPTAFYLCASSIQRTSYNEQFFGPGTRLTVL.

The chain joins TRBV19 to TRBJ2-7; a weak D match, TRBD1 (5 bases). Germline V gene sequence: CDR1 LNHDA, CDR2 SQIVND (reference sequence). The CDR3 extends over 13 amino acids. Trimming cost V 7 bases and J 6 bases, with 16 bases left between them. The CDR3 DNA reads TGTGCCAGTACCCCGGGCCAGGGCTCCGAGCAGTACTTC. This sequence encodes CASTPGQGSEQYF.

J is TRBJ2-7 and V is TRBV5-1; 9 nucleotides align to TRBD1. V gave up 4 bases and J gave up 3 bases; unmatched junction bases: 11. This CDR3 region has 16 residues. Germline V lookup: CDR1 SGHRS, CDR2 YFSETQ. The CDR3 DNA follows: TGCGCCAGCAGCCCGGAGTGGGGACAGGGAGGCTACGAGCAGTACTTC. Its protein is CASSPEWGQGGYEQYF.

This clone was counted a few times. This sequence joins TRBV7-3 and TRBJ2-3; 9 bases map to TRBD2. With V trimmed by 2 bases and J by 9 bases, 6 bases remained unmatched. Germline CDR1 reads SGHTA; CDR2 reads FQGTGA. This CDR3 is 14 amino acids long. DNA of the CDR3: TGTGCCAGCAGCTTATATGGAGGGACTAGCACGCAGTATTTT. The encoded protein is CASSLYGGTSTQYF. Drawing the rest from reference TRBV7-3 and TRBJ2-3, the complete variable domain is GAGVSQTPSNKVTEKGKYVELRCDPISGHTALYWYRQSLGQGPEFLIYFQGTGAADDSGLPNDRFFAVRPEGSVSTLKIQRTERGDSAVYLCASSLYGGTSTQYFGPGTRLTVL.

The gene calls are TRBV28 and TRBJ2-1; 13 bases agree with TRBD2. The CDR3 is made up of 18 amino acids. Germline assignment: CDR1 MDHEN and CDR2 SYDVKM. Losses at the gene ends were 2 bases for V and 7 bases for J; bases not matched to a gene: 11. CDR3: CASSLHRTSGRILNEQFF. For the CDR3, the DNA is TGTGCCAGCAGTTTACACCGGACTAGCGGGAGAATCCTTAATGAGCAGTTCTTC.

The rearrangement uses TRBV9 and TRBJ1-6; D may be TRBD1 (5 bases). Between the trimmed V and J ends, which lost 0 bases and 7 bases, there was a span of 11 bases. Germline assignment: CDR1 SGDLS and CDR2 YYNGEE. The CDR3 contains 15 residues. Here the CDR3 DNA reads TGTGCCAGCAGCGTAGCTCAGGGTCGGAATTCACCCCTCCACTTT. Its protein is CASSVAQGRNSPLHF.

The chain carries TRBV4-3 and TRBJ1-2, with D perhaps TRBD1 (6 bases). CDR3 length: 15 residues. V was clipped by 1 base and J by 4 bases, with 13 bases between them. Germline-derived CDR1 and CDR2 are LGHNA and YSLEER. DNA for the CDR3: TGCGCCAGCAGCCAAGGTTTGGACAGAGGCTATGGCTACACCTTC. Amino acid sequence: CASSQGLDRGYGYTF.

The chain recombines TRBV7-9 with TRBJ2-7, with 7 bases lining up with TRBD1. The CDR3 totals 15 residues. V was pared by 1 base and J by 1 base, with 4 bases of the junction left unmatched. Germline V gives CDR1 SEHNR, CDR2 FQNEAQ (reference sequence). Here the CDR3 reads CASSLGQGRSYEQYF. CDR3 bases: TGTGCCAGCAGCTTAGGACAGGGAAGATCCTACGAGCAGTACTTC.

The rearrangement links TRBV9 to TRBJ1-4; D call uncertain. Trimming removed 3 bases from V and 4 bases from J, with 13 bases in between. CDR1 is SGDLS, CDR2 YYNGEE, per germline. The length of the CDR3 is 15 residues. The CDR3 coding sequence is TGTGCCAGCAGCGCCGGGGATCTACTTAATGAAAAACTGTTTTTT. Translation gives CASSAGDLLNEKLFF.